This is a list of T cell receptor beta chains from one sample in a study of blood T cell repertoires in COVID-19. TCRdb's table, derived via immunoSEQ multiplex PCR, lists solely in-frame clones and lacks some. The sample consists of 90,000 to 110,000 clones, less than 90% of them appearing once. The sequencing sample was made of peripheral blood. These receptors were collected from a woman aged 55 to 70 with acute or convalescent COVID-19. Both conserved end residues are trimmed from each CDR3. The listing skips clone size in some rows; elsewhere it reads once, few, many or a size class.

v_gene	j_gene	abundance	CDR3aa
TRBV18	TRBJ1-1	-	ASSGPGTKNTEAF
TRBV5-4	TRBJ2-1	once	ASTSGTGPYNEQF
TRBV24-1	TRBJ2-2	-	ATRTGEVATGELF
TRBV12-3/TRBV12-4	TRBJ1-2	few	ASSLTGHNGYT
TRBV27	TRBJ1-2	-	ASSSLDLGSSYGYT
TRBV15	TRBJ2-5	-	ATSRAGTEETQY
TRBV29-1	TRBJ2-7	-	SVRTGFYEQY
TRBV7-9	TRBJ2-1	-	ASSLGQGARYNEQF
TRBV2	TRBJ2-7	-	ASEGGYYEQY
TRBV6-5	TRBJ1-6	-	ASSSFGGFKPLH
TRBV28	TRBJ2-5	many	ASSFTLASDRVGETQY
TRBV12-5	TRBJ1-3	-	ASGLGTTGGNTIY
TRBV24-1	TRBJ1-5	few	ATSDAGTENSNQPQH
TRBV5-1	TRBJ2-1	-	ASSLGGTSGYNEQF
TRBV29-1	TRBJ1-2	few	SVSPGDYGYT
TRBV28	TRBJ1-3	-	ASSSTGSSGNTIY
TRBV5-6	TRBJ2-7	-	ASSPTTELIYEQY
TRBV7-8	TRBJ2-1	-	ASIETSLHYNEQF
TRBV4-3	TRBJ2-3	-	ASSQDPSEPSADTQY
TRBV28	TRBJ1-5	-	ASTEQGWRNQPQH
TRBV24-1	TRBJ2-2	-	ATSDEVEGNTGELF
TRBV27	TRBJ2-2	-	ASSLSAGLNTGELF
TRBV28	TRBJ1-1	-	ASRLPTANTEAF
TRBV5-1	TRBJ2-1	-	ASSLLAGEYNEQF
TRBV2	TRBJ2-1	-	ASSGRTSDLLNEQF
TRBV28	TRBJ1-5	few	ASSFREQRNQPQH
TRBV2	TRBJ1-1	-	ASSRENTEAF
TRBV2	TRBJ2-7	-	ASRTGDYEQY
TRBV24-1	TRBJ2-2	-	ASAGANTGELF
TRBV5-4	TRBJ2-2	-	ASSSPGQGSAGELF
TRBV3-1/TRBV3-2	TRBJ2-3	-	ASTRGGRTSTDTQY
TRBV9	TRBJ1-3	-	ASSVGTDSGNTIY
TRBV5-1	TRBJ2-5	once	ASSNGGDQETQY
TRBV7-3	TRBJ2-5	-	ASSPNTLGGGRGETQY
TRBV29-1	TRBJ2-1	-	SVGRQWSSYNEQF
TRBV3-1/TRBV3-2	TRBJ2-2	-	ASSPYQNTGELF
TRBV6-5	TRBJ1-5	-	ASSNYGEDNQPQH
TRBV28	TRBJ1-1	-	ASSPPQEMNTEAF
TRBV30	TRBJ1-5	-	AWSARGGNQPQH
TRBV5-1	TRBJ2-5	-	ASSPRTSRETQY
TRBV29-1	TRBJ1-2	-	SVGENGYT
TRBV19	TRBJ2-1	-	ASSSQGRFGDRGMDEQF
TRBV3-1/TRBV3-2	TRBJ1-2	-	ASGHPFGGNGYT
TRBV10-3	TRBJ2-5	-	ATSGTGGFGYQETQY
TRBV6-5	TRBJ1-2	once	ASSYQGNYGYT
TRBV19	TRBJ1-3	-	ASSIGGGDTIY
TRBV5-6	TRBJ1-3	-	ASSQPIQEPGNTIY
TRBV18	TRBJ1-1	-	ASSLRGHPEAF
TRBV28	TRBJ2-2	-	ASSLYPGTGELF
TRBV6-6	TRBJ2-1	-	ASSLLAGSNEQF
TRBV5-5	TRBJ2-3	-	ASSLAGRADTQY
TRBV4-1	TRBJ1-2	once	ASSPGQGSYGYT
TRBV25-1	TRBJ1-5	-	ASSIGGDQPQH